This T cell receptor beta chain was documented in a study of blood T cells in healthy people across ages. Overall study: Capture via template switching afforded approximately one barcoded beta molecule per two T cells.

Samples had at least 7 million PBMCs isolated from them. Sample-barcoded 5' priming and a J-beta primer mix drove a second PCR of roughly 6 to 12 cycles. A single record per CDR3 protein comes from TCRdb applying MiXCR to the 5' RACE reads. Among roughly 1.9 million distinct CDR3 sequences listed, 35% to 50% were seen once. This receptor was taken from a human donor in good health. Input material: blood.

The CDR3 reads CASLPTGPPEAFF. The CDR3 DNA sequence: TGTGCCAGCCTTCCGACAGGTCCTCCTGAAGCTTTCTTT. The chain has TRBV7-8 and TRBJ1-1, with D tentatively TRBD1 (6 bases). The germline V gene encodes CDR1 SGHVS and CDR2 FQNEAQ. The CDR3 consists of 13 residues. Trimming took 8 bases from V and 6 from J, leaving 16 bases between them.